One and the same sample provided the 2 T cell receptor beta chains below, sequenced in a study of blood T cell repertoires in COVID-19. Data came from immunoSEQ multiplex PCR; TCRdb stores just in-frame clones and leaves some out. The sample includes some 220,000 clones, around 80% of them seen just once. Sequencing was carried out using peripheral blood. All receptors come from a man over 45 with active or convalescent COVID-19.

The V gene is TRBV2, the J gene TRBJ2-5, with 7 bases aligning to TRBD2. CDR3 length: 15 residues. Germline values: CDR1 SNHLY, CDR2 FYNNEI. The trim removed 4 bases at V and 5 bases at J, leaving 10 bases unmatched. This CDR3 reads CASSGVTTSLETQYF. The CDR3 DNA follows: TGTGCCAGCAGTGGGGTCACGACTAGCCTCGAGACCCAGTACTTC.

The chain recombines TRBV4-1 with TRBJ2-2, with 8 bases identical to TRBD2. Germline-derived CDR1 and CDR2 are MGHRA and YSYEKL. V lost 6 bases to trimming and J lost 1 base; unmatched junction nucleotides: 10. The CDR3 totals 17 residues. For the CDR3, the DNA is TGCGCCAGCAGACCCGGTGGCGGGGGGCTGAACACCGGGGAGCTGTTTTTT. It codes for CASRPGGGGLNTGELFF.